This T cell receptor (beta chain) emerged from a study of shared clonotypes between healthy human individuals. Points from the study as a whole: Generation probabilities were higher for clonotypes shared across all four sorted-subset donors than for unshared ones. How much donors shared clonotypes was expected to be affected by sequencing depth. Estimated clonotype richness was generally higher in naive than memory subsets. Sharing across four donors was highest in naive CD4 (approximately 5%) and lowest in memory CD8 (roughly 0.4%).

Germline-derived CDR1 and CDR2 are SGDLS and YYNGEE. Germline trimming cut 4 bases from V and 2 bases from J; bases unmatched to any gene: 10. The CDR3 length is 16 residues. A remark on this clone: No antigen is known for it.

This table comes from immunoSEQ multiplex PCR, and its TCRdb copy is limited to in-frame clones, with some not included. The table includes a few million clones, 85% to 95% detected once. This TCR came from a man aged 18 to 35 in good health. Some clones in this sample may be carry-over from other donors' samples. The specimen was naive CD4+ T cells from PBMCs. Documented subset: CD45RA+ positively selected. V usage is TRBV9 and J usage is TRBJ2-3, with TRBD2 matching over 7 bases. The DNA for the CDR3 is TGTGCCAGCAGCCCACTACCTAGCGGTAACACAGATACGCAGTATTTT. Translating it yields CASSPLPSGNTDTQYF.